This T cell receptor (beta chain) was documented in a study of T-cell reconstitution after alpha-beta-depleted transplantation in children. As regards this clonotype: The antigen is not known.

The CDR3 has 15 amino acids. The V gene's germline CDR1 is SGHTA and CDR2 FQGNSA. V dropped 4 bases and J dropped 5 bases, with 17 bases sitting between them. Unique molecular identifiers were incorporated during preparation of the TCRbeta library. TCRdb re-analysed the PCR reads in MiXCR, keeping a single row per CDR3 protein. Among fewer than 35,000 distinct CDR3 sequences, under 7.5% were seen once, and the ten largest hold 25% to 30%. Study results and limitations: T-cell counts and diversity at one year following transplant were attributed mainly to newly produced T cells. There were some patients whose high TCRbeta diversity at day 60 came from surviving recipient T cells and thymic progenitors. Two months or so post-transplant, alpha-beta T cells reportedly derived from several hundred expanded graft clones.

This sample comprised peripheral blood, obtained 60 days after TCRalphabeta/CD19-depleted stem cell transplant. This clonotype was obtained from a child less than two years old who had a stem cell transplant for acute myeloid leukemia, so the T cells may come from the graft donor. V and J are TRBV7-2 and TRBJ2-5, with D perhaps matching TRBD2 (6 bases). The CDR3 is CASSSGGVAGETQYF. The CDR3 DNA is TGTGCCAGCAGCTCCGGCGGGGTAGCAGGGGAGACCCAGTACTTC.